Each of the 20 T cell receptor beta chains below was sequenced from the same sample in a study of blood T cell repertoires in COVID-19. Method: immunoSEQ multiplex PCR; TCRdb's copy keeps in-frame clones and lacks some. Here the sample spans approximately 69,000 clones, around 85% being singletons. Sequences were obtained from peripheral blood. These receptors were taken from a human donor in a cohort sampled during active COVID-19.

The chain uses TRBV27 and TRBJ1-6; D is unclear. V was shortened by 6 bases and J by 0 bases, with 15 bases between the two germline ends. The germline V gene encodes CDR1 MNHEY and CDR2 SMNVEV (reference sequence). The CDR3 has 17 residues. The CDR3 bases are TGTGCCAGCAGGGGCCCAGCCGCAAGCTCCTATAATTCACCCCTCCACTTT. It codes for CASRGPAASSYNSPLHF.

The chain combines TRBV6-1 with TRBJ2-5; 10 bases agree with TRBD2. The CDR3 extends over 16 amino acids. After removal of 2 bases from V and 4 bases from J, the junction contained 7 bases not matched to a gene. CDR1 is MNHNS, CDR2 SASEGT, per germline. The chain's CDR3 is CASSEMSGGARETQYF. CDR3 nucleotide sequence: TGTGCCAGCAGTGAAATGAGCGGGGGGGCTCGAGAGACCCAGTACTTC.

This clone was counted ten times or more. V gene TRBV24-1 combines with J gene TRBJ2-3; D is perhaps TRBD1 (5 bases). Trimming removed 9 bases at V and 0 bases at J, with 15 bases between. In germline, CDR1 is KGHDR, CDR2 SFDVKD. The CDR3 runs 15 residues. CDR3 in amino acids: CATQPRDTSTDTQYF. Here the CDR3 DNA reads TGTGCCACCCAACCCAGGGATACGAGCACAGATACGCAGTATTTT.

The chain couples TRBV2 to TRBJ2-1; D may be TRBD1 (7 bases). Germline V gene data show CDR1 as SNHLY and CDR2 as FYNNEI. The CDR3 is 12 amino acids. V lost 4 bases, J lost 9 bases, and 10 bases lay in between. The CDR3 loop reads CASSAGGGEQFF. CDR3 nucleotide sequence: TGTGCCAGCAGTGCAGGGGGAGGTGAGCAGTTCTTC.

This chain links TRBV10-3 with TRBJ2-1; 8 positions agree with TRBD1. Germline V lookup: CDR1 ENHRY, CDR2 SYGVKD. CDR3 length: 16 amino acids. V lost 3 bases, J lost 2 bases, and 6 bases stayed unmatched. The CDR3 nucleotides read TGTGCCATCAGTGATACCGACAGGGGTGCCTACAATGAGCAGTTCTTC. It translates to CAISDTDRGAYNEQFF.

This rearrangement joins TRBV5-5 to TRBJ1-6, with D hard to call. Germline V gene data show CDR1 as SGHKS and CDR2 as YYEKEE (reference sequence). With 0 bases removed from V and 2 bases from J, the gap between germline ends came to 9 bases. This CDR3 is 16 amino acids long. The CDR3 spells CASSLGPRPYNSPLHF. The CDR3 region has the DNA TGTGCCAGCAGCTTGGGACCCAGGCCCTATAATTCACCCCTCCACTTT.

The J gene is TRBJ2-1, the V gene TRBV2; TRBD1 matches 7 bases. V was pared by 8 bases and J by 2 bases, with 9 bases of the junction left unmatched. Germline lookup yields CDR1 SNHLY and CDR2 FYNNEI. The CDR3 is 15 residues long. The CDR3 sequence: CASEDRYGPYNEQFF. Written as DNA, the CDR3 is TGTGCCAGCGAGGACAGGTATGGGCCCTACAATGAGCAGTTCTTC.

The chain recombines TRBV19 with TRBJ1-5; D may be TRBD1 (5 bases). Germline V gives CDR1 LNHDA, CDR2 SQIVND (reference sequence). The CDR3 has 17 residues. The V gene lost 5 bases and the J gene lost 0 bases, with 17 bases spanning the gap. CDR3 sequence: CASSSRDSRYSNQPQHF. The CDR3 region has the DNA TGTGCCAGTAGTTCCCGGGACTCAAGATATAGCAATCAGCCCCAGCATTTT. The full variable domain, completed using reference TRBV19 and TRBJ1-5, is DGGITQSPKYLFRKEGQNVTLSCEQNLNHDAMYWYRQDPGQGLRLIYYSQIVNDFQKGDIAEGYSVSREKKESFPLTVTSAQKNPTAFYLCASSSRDSRYSNQPQHFGDGTRLSIL.

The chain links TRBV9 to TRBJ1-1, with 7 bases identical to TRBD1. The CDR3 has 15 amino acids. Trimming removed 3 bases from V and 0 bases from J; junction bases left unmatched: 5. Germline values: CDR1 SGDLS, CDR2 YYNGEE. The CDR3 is CASSATGHMNTEAFF. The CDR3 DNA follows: TGTGCCAGCAGCGCGACAGGGCACATGAACACTGAAGCTTTCTTT.

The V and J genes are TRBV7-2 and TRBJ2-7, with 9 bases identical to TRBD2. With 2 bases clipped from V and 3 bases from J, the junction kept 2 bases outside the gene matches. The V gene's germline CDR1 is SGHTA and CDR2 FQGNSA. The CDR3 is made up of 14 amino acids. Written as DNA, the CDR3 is TGTGCCAGCAGCTTAAGGCGGGGGGGCTACGAGCAGTACTTC. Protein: CASSLRRGGYEQYF.

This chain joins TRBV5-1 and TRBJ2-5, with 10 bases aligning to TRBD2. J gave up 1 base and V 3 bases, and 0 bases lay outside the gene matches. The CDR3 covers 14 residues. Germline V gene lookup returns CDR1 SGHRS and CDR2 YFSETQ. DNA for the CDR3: TGCGCCAGCAGCTGGACTAGCGGCCAAGAGACCCAGTACTTC. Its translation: CASSWTSGQETQYF.

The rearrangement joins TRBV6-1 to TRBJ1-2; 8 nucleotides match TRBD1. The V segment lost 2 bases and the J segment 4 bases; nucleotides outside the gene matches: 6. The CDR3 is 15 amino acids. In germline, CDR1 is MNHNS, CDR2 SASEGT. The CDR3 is CASSEPRQGIYGYTF. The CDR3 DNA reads TGTGCCAGCAGTGAACCCCGACAGGGGATCTATGGCTACACCTTC.

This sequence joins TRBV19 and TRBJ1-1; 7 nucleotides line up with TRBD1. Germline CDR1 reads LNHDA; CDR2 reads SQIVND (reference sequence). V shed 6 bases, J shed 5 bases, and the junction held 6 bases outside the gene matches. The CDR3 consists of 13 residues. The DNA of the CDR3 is TGTGCCAGTAGACCGACAGGGCGGACTGAAGCTTTCTTT. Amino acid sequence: CASRPTGRTEAFF.

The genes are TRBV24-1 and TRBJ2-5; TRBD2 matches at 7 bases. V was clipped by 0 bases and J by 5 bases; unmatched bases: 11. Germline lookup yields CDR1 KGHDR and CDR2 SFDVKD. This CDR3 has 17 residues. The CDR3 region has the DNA TGTGCCACCAGTGATTTGCCACGGGGGGACCTAGGGGAGACCCAGTACTTC. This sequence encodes CATSDLPRGDLGETQYF.

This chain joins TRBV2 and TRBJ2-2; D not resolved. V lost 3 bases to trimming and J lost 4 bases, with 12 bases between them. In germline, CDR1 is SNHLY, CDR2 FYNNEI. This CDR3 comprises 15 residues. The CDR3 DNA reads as TGTGCCAGCAGTGAGACCCCGGCGGCCACCGGGGAGCTGTTTTTT. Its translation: CASSETPAATGELFF.

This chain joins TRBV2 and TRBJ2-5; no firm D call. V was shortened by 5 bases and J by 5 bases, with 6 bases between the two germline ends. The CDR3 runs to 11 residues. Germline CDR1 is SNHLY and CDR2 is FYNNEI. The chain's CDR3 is CASSPRETQYF. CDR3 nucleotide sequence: TGTGCCAGCAGTCCGCGGGAGACCCAGTACTTC. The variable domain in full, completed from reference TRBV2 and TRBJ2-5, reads EPEVTQTPSHQVTQMGQEVILRCVPISNHLYFYWYRQILGQKVEFLVSFYNNEISEKSEIFDDQFSVERPDGSNFTLKIRSTKLEDSAMYFCASSPRETQYFGPGTRLLVL.

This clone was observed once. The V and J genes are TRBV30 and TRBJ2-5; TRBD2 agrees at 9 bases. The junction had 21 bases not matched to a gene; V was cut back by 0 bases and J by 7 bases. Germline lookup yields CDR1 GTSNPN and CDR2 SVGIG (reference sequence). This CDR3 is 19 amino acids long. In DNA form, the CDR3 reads TGTGCCTGGAGTGTAGCGGGGGGCGGGATGTTCTCGGCCAGGGGGACCCAGTACTTC. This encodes CAWSVAGGGMFSARGTQYF.

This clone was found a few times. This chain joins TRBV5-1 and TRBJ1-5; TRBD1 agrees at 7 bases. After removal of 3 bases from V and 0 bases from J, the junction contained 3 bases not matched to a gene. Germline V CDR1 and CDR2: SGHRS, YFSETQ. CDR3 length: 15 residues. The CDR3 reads CASSSGTDSNQPQHF. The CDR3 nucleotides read TGCGCCAGCAGCTCCGGGACAGATAGCAATCAGCCCCAGCATTTT.

The CDR3 DNA follows: TGTGCCAGCAGCCTTAGCGGGGGGGCCGAGCAGTTCTTC. This codes for CASSLSGGAEQFF. The V call is TRBV3-1 (or the pseudogene TRBV3-2), the J call TRBJ2-1; 11 positions agree with TRBD2. V lost 4 bases, J lost 10 bases, and 3 bases stayed unmatched. CDR1 and CDR2 (germline): LGHDT, YNNKEL (reference sequence). The CDR3 is 13 residues long.

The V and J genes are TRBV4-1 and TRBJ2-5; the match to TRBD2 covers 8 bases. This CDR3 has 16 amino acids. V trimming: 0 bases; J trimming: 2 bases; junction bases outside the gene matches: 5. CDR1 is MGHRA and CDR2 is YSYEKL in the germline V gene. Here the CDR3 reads CASSQDRGGGQETQYF. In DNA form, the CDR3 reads TGCGCCAGCAGCCAAGATCGAGGCGGGGGGCAAGAGACCCAGTACTTC.